A selection of T cell receptor beta chains follows, all from one sample in a study of blood T cell repertoires in COVID-19. Produced via immunoSEQ multiplex PCR; TCRdb's table is partial and in-frame only. Here the sample spans about 400,000 clones, around nine tenths being singletons. The sequencing sample was made of peripheral blood. These receptors originate from a human donor in a cohort sampled during active COVID-19. CDR3s include the opening cysteine and the closing phenylalanine or tryptophan. A D gene is named only where the DNA matches it firmly.

D | J | V | CDR3
. | TRBJ1-4 | TRBV3-1/TRBV3-2 | CASSQDRGITNEKLFF
. | TRBJ1-6 | TRBV5-1 | CASSADVNSPLHF
. | TRBJ2-1 | TRBV21-1 | CASSEPPNGTSGRGEQFF
. | TRBJ2-3 | TRBV12-5 | CASGIGQSIDTQYF
. | TRBJ2-1 | TRBV29-1 | CSVRRDDNEQFF
TRBD1 | TRBJ1-2 | TRBV7-2 | CASSPQTGGINYGYTF
TRBD1 | TRBJ1-1 | TRBV5-1 | CASSPGQAMNTEAFF
. | TRBJ1-6 | TRBV27 | CASRPPGAHSPLHF
TRBD2 | TRBJ2-5 | TRBV3-1/TRBV3-2 | CASSHLAGGETQYF
TRBD2 | TRBJ2-2 | TRBV27 | CASRGLAGGPGELFF
TRBD1 | TRBJ2-7 | TRBV30 | CAWTADFLGQGPIF
. | TRBJ1-2 | TRBV19 | CASRTSQRDYGYTF
TRBD2 | TRBJ2-2 | TRBV19 | CASSRGGRGTGELFF
TRBD2 | TRBJ2-3 | TRBV7-8 | CASSLAASGRASDTQYF
TRBD2 | TRBJ2-1 | TRBV29-1 | CSVESLAGFYNEQFF
TRBD1 | TRBJ1-3 | TRBV7-2 | CASSGQGRNTIYF
TRBD1 | TRBJ2-1 | TRBV5-6 | CASSLVGQGANEQFF
. | TRBJ2-5 | TRBV10-3 | CAISRQAYQETQYF
. | TRBJ2-7 | TRBV7-8 | CASSLIGQPRGVEQYF
TRBD2 | TRBJ2-5 | TRBV18 | CASSRQPTSGLTETQYF
. | TRBJ1-1 | TRBV9 | CASSQDSGVNTEAFF
TRBD1 | TRBJ1-1 | TRBV2 | CASSAHPPGTGALRAFF
. | TRBJ2-7 | TRBV5-5 | CASSWPETGPIPTYEQYF
. | TRBJ2-7 | TRBV13 | CASSLGADEQYF
. | TRBJ2-5 | TRBV5-1 | CASSLGVGEETQYF
TRBD1 | TRBJ1-5 | TRBV19 | CASSMAGGFNQPQHF
. | TRBJ1-1 | TRBV6-5 | CASSPYRATEAFF
. | TRBJ2-7 | TRBV30 | CAWSVNWQGIDEQYF
TRBD1 | TRBJ1-6 | TRBV2 | CASSEGPGQAGLHF
. | TRBJ1-2 | TRBV6-6 | CASTYRGGDSGYTF
. | TRBJ2-7 | TRBV5-8 | CASSLGERSLYSYEQYF
TRBD1 | TRBJ2-7 | TRBV10-2 | CASGQGASYEQYF
TRBD2 | TRBJ2-7 | TRBV28 | CASTLTSGSYEQYF
. | TRBJ2-1 | TRBV6-5 | CASSLTRSSYNEQFF
TRBD2 | TRBJ2-7 | TRBV9 | CASSAQGAGGYEQYF
. | TRBJ2-7 | TRBV4-1 | CASSQDGGYSVSGPQYF
TRBD1 | TRBJ2-5 | TRBV18 | CASSRPGGGQETQYF
. | TRBJ1-2 | TRBV30 | CAWSTGSDMGYTF
. | TRBJ2-7 | TRBV2 | CASSGPGDEQYF
. | TRBJ1-2 | TRBV10-3 | CATAGAGRGYGYTF
. | TRBJ1-1 | TRBV6-1 | CASSEAPPGSPTEAFF
. | TRBJ2-1 | TRBV5-1 | CASKRGPSVKRSSYNEQFF